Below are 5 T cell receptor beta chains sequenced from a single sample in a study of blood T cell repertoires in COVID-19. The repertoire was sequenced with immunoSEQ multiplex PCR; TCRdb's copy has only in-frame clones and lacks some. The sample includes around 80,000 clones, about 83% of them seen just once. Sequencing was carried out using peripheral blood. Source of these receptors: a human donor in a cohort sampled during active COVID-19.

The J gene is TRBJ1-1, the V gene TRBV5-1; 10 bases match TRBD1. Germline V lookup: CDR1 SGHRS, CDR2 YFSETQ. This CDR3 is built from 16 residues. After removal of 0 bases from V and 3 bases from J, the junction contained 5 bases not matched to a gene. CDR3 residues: CASSLGRGTGDTEAFF. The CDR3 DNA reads TGCGCCAGCAGCTTGGGGAGAGGGACAGGGGACACTGAAGCTTTCTTT.

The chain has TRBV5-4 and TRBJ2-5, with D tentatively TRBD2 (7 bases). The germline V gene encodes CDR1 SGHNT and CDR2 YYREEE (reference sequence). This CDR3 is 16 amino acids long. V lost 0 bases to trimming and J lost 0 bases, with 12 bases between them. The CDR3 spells CASSLGTGGNQETQYF. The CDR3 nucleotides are TGTGCCAGCAGCTTGGGAACGGGGGGCAACCAAGAGACCCAGTACTTC.

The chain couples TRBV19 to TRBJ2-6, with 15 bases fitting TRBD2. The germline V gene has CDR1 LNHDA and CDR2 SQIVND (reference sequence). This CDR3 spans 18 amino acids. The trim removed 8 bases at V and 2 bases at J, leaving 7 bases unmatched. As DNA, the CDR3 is TGTGCCAGTCGAGTTTGGACTAGCGGGAGGGCTGGGGCCAACGTCCTGACTTTC. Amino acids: CASRVWTSGRAGANVLTF.

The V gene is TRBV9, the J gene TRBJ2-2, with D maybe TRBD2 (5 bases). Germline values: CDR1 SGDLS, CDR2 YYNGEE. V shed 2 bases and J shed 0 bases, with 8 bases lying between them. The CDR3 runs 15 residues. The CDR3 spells CASSVEGTNTGELFF. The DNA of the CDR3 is TGTGCCAGCAGCGTCGAGGGAACGAACACCGGGGAGCTGTTTTTT.

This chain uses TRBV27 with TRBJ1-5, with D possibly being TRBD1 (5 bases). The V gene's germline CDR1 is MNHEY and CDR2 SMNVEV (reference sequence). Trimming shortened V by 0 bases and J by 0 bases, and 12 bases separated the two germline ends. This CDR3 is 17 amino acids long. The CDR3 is CASSLSPDSFSNQPQHF. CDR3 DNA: TGTGCCAGCAGTTTATCACCAGACAGTTTTAGCAATCAGCCCCAGCATTTT.